This T cell receptor beta chain was recorded in a study of response to subunit inactivated influenza vaccine. TCRdb re-analysed the RT-PCR reads in MiXCR, keeping a single row per CDR3 protein. Seen here are about 500,000 distinct CDR3 sequences, approximately 12% observed once, and the top ten hold roughly 14%. The V gene's germline CDR1 is SGHAT and CDR2 FQNNGV. The ends lost 1 base at V and 3 bases at J; junction bases unmatched: 21. This CDR3 comprises 20 residues. In its sample, this clonotype was seen many times. Its antigen is not identified. Study findings and constraints: It was the authors' suggestion that each seasonal influenza vaccination recruits few new T cells.

This clonotype originated in a man between 45 and 60 years old who received an inactivated influenza vaccine. The sample was PBMCs from blood, taken about 40 days after vaccination. The chain recombines TRBV11-2 with TRBJ2-7, with TRBD2 matching 7 bases. The CDR3 protein is CASSLVLGSGSHDRVYEQYF. CDR3 nucleotides: TGTGCCAGCAGCTTAGTATTGGGTAGCGGGTCGCATGATCGGGTCTACGAGCAGTACTTC.